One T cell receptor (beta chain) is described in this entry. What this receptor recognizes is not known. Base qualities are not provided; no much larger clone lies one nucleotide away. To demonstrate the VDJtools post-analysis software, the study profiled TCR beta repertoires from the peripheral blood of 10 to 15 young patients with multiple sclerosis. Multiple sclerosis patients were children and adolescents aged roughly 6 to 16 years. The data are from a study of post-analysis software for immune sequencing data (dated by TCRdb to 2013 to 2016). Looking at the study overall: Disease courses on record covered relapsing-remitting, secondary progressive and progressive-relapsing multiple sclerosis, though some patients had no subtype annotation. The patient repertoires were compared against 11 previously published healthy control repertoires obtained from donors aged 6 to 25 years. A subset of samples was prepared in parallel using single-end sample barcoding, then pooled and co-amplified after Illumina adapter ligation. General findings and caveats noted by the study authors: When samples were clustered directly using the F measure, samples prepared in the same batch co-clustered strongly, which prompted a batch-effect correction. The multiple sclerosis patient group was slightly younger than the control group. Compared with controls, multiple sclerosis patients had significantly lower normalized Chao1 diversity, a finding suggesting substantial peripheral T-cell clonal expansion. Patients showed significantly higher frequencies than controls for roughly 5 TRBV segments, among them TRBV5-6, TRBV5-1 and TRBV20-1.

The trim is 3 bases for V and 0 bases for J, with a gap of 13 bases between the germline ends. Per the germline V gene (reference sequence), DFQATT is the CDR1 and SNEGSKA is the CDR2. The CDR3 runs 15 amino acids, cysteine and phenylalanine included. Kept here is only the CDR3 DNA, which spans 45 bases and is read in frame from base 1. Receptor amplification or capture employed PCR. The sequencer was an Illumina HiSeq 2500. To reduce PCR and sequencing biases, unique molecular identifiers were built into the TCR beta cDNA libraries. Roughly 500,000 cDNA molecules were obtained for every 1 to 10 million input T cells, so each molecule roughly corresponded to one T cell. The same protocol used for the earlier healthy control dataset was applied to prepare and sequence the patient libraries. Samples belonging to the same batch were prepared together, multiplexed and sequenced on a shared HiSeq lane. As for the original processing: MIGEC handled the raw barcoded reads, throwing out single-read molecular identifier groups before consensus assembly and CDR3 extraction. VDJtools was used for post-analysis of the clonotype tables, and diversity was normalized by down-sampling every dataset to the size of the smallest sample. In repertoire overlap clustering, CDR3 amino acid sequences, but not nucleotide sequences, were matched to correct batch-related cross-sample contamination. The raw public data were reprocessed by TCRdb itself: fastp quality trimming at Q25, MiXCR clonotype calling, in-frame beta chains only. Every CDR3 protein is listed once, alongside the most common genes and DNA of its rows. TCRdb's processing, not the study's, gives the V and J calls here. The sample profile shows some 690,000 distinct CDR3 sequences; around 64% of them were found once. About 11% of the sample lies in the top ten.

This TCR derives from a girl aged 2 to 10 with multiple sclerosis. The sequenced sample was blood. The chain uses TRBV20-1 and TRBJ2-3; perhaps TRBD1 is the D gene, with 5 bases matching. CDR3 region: CSASFTGSSTDTQYF. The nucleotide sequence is TGCAGTGCTAGTTTCACAGGATCAAGCACAGATACGCAGTATTTT.